This T cell receptor beta chain comes out of a study of T cells in localized non-small cell lung cancer. General study findings and limits: The study found T cell clonality highest in uninvolved adjacent lung, above tumor.

The germline gives CDR1 SGDLS, CDR2 YYNGEE. The CDR3 sequence is 15 residues long. J lost 4 bases, V lost 1 base, and 3 bases had no gene match. The count of this clone is one. Its antigen is not identified. Data came from immunoSEQ multiplex PCR; TCRdb stores just in-frame clones and leaves some out. The table includes roughly 48,000 clones, about 78% detected once. This receptor was identified in a woman aged 35 to 70 with stage II lung adenocarcinoma. V is TRBV9 and J is TRBJ2-2; 8 positions agree with TRBD1. The sequenced sample was PBMCs, obtained before any cancer treatment. The CDR3 loop reads CASSVRDRTTGELFF. The CDR3 nucleotides are TGTGCCAGCAGCGTACGGGACAGGACCACCGGGGAGCTGTTTTTT.